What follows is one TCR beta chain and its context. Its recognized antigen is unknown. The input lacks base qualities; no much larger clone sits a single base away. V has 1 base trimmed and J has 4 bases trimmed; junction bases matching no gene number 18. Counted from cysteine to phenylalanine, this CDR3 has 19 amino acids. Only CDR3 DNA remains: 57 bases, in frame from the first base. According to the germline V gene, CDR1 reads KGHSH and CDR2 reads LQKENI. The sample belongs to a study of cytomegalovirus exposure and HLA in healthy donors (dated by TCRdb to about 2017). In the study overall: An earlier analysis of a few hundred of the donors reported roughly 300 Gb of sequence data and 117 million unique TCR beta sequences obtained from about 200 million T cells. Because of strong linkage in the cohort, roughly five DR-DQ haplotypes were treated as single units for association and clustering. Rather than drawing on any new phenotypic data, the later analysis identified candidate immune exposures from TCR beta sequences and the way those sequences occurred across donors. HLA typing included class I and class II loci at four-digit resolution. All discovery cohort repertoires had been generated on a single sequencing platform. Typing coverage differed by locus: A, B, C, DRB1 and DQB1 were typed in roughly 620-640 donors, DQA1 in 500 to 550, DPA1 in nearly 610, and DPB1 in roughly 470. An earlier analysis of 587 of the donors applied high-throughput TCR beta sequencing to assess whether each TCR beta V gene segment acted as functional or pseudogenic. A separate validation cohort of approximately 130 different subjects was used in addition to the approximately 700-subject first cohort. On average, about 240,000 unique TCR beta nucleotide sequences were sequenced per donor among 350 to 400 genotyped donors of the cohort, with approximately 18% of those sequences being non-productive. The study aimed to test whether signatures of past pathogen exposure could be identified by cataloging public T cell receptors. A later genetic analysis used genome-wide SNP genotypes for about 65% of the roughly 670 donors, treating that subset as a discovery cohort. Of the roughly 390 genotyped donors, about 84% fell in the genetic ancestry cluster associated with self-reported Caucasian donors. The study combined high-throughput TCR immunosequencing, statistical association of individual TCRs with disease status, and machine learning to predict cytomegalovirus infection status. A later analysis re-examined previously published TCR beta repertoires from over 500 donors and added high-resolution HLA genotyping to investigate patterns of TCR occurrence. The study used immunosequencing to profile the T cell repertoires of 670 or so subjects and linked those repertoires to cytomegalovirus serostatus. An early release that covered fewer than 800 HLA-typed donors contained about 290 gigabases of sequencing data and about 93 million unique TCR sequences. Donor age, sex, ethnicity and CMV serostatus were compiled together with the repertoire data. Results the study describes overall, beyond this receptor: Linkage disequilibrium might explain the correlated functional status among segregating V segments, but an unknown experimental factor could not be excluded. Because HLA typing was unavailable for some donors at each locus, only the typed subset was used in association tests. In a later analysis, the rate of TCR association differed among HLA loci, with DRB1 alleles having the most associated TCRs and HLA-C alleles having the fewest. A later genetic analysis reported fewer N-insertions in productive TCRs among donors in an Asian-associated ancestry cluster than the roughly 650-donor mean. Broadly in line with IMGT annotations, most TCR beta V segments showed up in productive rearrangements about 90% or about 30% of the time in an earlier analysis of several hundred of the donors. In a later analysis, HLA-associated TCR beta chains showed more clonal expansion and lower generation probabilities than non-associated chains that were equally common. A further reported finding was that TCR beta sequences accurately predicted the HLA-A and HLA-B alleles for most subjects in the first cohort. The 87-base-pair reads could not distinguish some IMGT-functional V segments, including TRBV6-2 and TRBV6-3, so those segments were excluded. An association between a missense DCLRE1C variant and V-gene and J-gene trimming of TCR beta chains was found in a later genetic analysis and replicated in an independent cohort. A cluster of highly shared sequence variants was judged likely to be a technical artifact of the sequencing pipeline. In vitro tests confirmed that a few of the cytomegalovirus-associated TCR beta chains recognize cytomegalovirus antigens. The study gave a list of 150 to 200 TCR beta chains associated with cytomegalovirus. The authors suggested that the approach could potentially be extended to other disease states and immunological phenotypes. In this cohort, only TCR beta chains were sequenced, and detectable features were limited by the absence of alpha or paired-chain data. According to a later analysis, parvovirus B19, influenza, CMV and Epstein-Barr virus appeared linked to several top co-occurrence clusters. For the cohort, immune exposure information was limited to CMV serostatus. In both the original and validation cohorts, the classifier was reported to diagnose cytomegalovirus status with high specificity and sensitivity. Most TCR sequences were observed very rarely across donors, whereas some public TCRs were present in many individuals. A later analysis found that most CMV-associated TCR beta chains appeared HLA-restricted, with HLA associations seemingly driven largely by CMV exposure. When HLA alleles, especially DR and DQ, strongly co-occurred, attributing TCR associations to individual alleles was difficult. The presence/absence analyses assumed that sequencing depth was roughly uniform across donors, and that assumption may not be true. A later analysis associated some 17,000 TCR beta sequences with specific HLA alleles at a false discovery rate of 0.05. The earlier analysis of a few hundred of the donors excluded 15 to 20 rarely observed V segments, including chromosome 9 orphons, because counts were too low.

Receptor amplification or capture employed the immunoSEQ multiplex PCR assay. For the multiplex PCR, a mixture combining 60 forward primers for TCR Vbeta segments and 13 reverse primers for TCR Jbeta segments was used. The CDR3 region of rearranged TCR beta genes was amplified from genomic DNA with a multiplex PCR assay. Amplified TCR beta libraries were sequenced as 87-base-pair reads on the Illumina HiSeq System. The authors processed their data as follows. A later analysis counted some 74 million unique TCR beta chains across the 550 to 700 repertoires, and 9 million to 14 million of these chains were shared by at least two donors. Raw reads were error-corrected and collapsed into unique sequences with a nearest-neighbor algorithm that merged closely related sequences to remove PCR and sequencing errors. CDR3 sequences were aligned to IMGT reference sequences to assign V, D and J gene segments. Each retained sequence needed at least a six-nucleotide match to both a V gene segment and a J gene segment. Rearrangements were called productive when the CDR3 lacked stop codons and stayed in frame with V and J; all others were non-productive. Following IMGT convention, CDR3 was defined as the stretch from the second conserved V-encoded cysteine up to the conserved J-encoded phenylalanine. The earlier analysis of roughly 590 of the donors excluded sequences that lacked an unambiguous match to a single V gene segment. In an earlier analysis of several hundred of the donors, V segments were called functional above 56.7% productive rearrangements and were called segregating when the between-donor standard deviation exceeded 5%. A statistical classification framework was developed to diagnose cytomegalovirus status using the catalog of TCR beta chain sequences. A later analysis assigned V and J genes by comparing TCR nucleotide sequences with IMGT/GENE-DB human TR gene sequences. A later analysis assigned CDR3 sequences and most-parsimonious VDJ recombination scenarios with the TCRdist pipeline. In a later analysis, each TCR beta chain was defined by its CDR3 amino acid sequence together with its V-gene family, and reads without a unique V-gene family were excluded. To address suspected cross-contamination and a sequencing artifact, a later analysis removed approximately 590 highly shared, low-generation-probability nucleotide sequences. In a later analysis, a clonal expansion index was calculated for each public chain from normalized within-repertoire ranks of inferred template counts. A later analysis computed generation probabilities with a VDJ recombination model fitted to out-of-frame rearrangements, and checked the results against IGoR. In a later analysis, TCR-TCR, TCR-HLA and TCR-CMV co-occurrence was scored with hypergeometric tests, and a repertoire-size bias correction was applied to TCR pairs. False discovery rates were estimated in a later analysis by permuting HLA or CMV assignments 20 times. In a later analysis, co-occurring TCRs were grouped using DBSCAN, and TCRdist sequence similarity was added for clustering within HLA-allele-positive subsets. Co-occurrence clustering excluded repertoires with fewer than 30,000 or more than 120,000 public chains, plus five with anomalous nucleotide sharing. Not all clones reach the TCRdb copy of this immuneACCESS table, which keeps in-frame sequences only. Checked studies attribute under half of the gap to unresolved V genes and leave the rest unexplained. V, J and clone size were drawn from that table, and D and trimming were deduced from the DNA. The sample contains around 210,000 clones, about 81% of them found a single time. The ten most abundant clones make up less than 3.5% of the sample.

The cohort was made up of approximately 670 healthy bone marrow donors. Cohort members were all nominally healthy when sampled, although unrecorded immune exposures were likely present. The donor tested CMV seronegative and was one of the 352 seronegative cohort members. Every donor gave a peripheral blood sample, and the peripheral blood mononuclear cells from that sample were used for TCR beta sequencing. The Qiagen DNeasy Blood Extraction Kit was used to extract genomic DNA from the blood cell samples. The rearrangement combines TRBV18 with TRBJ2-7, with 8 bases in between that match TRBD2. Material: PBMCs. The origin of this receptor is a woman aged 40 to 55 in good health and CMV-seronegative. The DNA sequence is TGTGCCAGCTCACCACTACGGGGGCCCTCGACTAGCGTGACATACGAGCAGTACTTC. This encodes CASSPLRGPSTSVTYEQYF.